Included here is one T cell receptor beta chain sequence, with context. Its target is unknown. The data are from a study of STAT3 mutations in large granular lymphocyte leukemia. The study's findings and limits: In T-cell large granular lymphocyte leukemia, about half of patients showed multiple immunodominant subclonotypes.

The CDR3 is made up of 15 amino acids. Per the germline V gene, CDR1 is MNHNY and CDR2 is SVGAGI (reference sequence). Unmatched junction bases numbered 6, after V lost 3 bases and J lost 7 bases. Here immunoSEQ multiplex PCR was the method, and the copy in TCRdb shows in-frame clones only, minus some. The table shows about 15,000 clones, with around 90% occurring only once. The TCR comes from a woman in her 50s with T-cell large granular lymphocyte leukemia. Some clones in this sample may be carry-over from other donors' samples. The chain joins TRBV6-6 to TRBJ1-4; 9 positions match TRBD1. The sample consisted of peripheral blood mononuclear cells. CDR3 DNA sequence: TGTGCCAGCAGTTATTTCGGACAGGGGACTGAAAAACTGTTTTTT. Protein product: CASSYFGQGTEKLFF.